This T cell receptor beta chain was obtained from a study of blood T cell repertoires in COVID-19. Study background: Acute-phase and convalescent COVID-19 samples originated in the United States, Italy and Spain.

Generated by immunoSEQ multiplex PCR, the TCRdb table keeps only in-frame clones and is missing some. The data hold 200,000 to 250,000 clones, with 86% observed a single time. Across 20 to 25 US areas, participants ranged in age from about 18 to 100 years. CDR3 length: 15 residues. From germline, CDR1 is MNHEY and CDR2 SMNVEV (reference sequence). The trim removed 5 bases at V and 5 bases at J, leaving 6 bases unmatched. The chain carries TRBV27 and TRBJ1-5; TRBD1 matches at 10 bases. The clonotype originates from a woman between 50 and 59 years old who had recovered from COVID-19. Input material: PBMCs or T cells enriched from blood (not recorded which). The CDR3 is CASSHGTGDHQPQHF. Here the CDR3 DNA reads TGTGCCAGCAGTCACGGGACAGGGGACCATCAGCCCCAGCATTTT.